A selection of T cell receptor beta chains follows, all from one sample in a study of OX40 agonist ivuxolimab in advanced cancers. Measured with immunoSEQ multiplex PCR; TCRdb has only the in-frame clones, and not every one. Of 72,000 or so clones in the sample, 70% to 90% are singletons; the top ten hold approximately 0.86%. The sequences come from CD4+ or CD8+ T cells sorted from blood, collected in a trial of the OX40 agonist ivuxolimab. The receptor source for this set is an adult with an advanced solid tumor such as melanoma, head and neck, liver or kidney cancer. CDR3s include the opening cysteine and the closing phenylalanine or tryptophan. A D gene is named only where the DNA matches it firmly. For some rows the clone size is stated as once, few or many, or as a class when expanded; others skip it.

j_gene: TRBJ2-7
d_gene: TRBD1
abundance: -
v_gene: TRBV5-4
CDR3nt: TGTGCCAGCAGCTTGACAGGGGTCAACCGCGAGCAGTACTTC
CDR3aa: CASSLTGVNREQYF

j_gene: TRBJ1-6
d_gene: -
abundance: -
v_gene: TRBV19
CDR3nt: TGTGCCAGTAGTATACAGGGCTTTCATAATTCACCCCTCCACTTT
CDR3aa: CASSIQGFHNSPLHF

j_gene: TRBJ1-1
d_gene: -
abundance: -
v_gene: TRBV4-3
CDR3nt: TGCGCCAGCAGCAGTGCGACACACACTGAAGCTTTCTTT
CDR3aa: CASSSATHTEAFF

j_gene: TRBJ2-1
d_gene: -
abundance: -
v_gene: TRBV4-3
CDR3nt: TGCGCCAGCAGTTTTGACATCGGAACCTACAATGAGCAGTTCTTC
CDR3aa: CASSFDIGTYNEQFF

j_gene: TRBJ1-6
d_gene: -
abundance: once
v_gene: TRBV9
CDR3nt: TGTGCCAGCAGCGTAGCCCAGGGTTTTGGAGCCCTCCACTTT
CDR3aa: CASSVAQGFGALHF

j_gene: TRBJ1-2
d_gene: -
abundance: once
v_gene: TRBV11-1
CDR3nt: TGTGCCAGCAGTTCCCAGGGGACCGGGGTCTATGGCTACACCTTC
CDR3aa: CASSSQGTGVYGYTF

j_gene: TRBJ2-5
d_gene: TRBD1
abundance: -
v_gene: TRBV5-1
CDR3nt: TGCGCCAGCAGCCCGGGACAGGGGACCCACCAAGAGACCCAGTACTTC
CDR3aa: CASSPGQGTHQETQYF

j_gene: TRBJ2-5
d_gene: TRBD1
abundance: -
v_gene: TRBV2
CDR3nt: TGTGCCAGCAGTGAAATCAGGGGGCTGGAGACCCAGTACTTC
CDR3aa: CASSEIRGLETQYF

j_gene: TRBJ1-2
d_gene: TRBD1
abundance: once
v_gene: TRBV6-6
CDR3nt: TGTGCCAGCAGTTGGACAGGCCTAGGGGGCTACACCTTC
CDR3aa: CASSWTGLGGYTF

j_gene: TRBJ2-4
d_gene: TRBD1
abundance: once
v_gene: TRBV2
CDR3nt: TGTGCCAGCAGTGTAACCGGGACAGGGGGCGTCAAAAACATTCAGTACTTC
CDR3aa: CASSVTGTGGVKNIQYF

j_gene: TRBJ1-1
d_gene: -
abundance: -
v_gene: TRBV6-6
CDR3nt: TGTGCCAGCAGTTTTTCTCTGAGTGGGGACACTGAAGCTTTCTTT
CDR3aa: CASSFSLSGDTEAFF

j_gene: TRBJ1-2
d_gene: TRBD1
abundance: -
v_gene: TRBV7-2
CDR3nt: TGTGCCAGCAGCTCTCGACAGGGAAACTATGGCTACACCTTC
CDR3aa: CASSSRQGNYGYTF

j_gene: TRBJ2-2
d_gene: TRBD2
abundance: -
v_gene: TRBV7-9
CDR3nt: TGTGCCAGCAGCTACCGACTAGCGGGGGGTACCGGGGAGCTGTTTTTT
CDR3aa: CASSYRLAGGTGELFF

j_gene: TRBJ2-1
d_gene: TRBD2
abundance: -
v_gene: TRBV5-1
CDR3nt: TGCGCCAGTCAGTCCCTCGGCGGGAGGGGTGGGTACAATGAGCAGTTCTTC
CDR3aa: CASQSLGGRGGYNEQFF

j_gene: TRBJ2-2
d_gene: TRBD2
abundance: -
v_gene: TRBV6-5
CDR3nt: TGTGCCAGCAGTTTGGGCGGGGGGGCCGCCGGGGAGCTGTTTTTT
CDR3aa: CASSLGGGAAGELFF

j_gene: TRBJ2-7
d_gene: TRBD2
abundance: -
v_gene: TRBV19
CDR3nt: TGTGCCAGTAGTCCGGGACTAGCGGGTTACGAGCAGTACTTC
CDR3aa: CASSPGLAGYEQYF

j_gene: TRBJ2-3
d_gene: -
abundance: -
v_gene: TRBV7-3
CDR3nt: TGTGCCAGCAGCTTAGGGCGGGGCCGCACAGATACGCAGTATTTT
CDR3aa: CASSLGRGRTDTQYF

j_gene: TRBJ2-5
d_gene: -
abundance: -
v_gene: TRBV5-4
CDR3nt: TGTGCCAGCAACAGACAGGACCAAGAGACCCAGTACTTC
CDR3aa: CASNRQDQETQYF

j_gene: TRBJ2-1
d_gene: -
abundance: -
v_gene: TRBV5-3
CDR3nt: TGTGCCAGAAGCTGTTTTTGGGCCCTTTACAATGAGCAGTTCTTC
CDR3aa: CARSCFWALYNEQFF

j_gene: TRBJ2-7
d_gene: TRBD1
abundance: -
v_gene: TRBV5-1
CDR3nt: TGCGCCAGCAGCTTGGGAGGACAGGTCCAGAGGGTGCAGTACTTC
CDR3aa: CASSLGGQVQRVQYF

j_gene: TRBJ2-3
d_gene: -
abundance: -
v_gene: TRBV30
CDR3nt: TGTGCCTGGGGTACTACCGGGACAACTACGCAGTATTTT
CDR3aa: CAWGTTGTTTQYF

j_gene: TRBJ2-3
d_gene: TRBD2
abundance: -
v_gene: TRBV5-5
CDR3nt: TGTGCCAGCAGCCCCCGGGGGAGGGTCGCAGAGGCGCAGTATTTT
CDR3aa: CASSPRGRVAEAQYF

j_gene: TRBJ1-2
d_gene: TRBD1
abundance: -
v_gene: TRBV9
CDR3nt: TGTGCCAGCAGCAGGGACAGTACCTATGGCTACACCTTC
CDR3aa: CASSRDSTYGYTF

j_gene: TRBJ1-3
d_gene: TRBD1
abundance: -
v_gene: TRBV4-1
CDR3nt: TGCGCCAGCGGACAGGAAAACACCATATATTTT
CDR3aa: CASGQENTIYF

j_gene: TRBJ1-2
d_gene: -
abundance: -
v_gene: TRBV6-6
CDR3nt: TGTGCCAGCAGTATAGGGGGGGGTACTAACTATGGCTACACCTTC
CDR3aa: CASSIGGGTNYGYTF

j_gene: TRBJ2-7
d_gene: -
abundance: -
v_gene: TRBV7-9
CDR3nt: TGTGCCAGCAGCTTAGCCAGGGTAACTGTTTACGAGCAGTACTTC
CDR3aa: CASSLARVTVYEQYF

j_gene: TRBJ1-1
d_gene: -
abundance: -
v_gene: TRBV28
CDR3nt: TGTGCCAGCAGTCGGGCCGGGGTGAACACTGAAGCTTTCTTT
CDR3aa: CASSRAGVNTEAFF

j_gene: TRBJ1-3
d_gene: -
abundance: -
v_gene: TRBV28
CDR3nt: TGTGCCAGCAGTTTCGGTGCTGCTGGAAACACCATATATTTT
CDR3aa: CASSFGAAGNTIYF

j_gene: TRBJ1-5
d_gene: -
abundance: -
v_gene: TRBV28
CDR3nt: TGTGCCAGCAGTTTACGCGGGAGAGGGAATCAGCCCCAGCATTTT
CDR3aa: CASSLRGRGNQPQHF

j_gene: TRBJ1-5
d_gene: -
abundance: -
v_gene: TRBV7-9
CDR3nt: TGTGCCAGCAGCCCGGCGGATCAGCCCCAGCATTTT
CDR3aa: CASSPADQPQHF

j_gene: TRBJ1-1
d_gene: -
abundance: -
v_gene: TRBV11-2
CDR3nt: TGTGCCAGCAGCCCCCACAGGGCCCACGAGGCTTTCTTT
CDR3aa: CASSPHRAHEAFF

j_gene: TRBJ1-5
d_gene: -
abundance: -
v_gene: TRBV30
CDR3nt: TGTGCCTGGAGTGGGGAGGGAGTCCAACAGCCCCAGCATTTT
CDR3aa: CAWSGEGVQQPQHF

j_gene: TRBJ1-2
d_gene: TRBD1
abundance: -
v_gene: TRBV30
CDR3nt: TGTGCCTGGAGTGTTCCGGGACAGGGATTGATCGGCTACACCTTC
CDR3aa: CAWSVPGQGLIGYTF

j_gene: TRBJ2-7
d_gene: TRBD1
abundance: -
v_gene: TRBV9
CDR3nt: TGTGCCAGCAGCCGGGGGTCCGGGACAGGGGCAGCGTACGAGCAGTACTTC
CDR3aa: CASSRGSGTGAAYEQYF

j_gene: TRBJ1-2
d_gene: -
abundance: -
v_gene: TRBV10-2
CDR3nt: TGCGCCAGCGTCGCGGGGAATGACTATGGCTACACCTTC
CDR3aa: CASVAGNDYGYTF

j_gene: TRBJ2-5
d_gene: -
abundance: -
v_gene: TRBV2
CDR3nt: TGTGCCAGCGGCCCCCAGGGGAAGACCCAGTACTTC
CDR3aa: CASGPQGKTQYF

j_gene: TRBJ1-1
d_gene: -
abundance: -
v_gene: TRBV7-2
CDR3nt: TGTGCCAGCAGCTTAGTCTCGATAGCCTCCACTGAAGCTTTCTTT
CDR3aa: CASSLVSIASTEAFF

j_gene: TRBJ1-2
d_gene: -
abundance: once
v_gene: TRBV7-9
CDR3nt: TGTGCCAGCAGCTTAGGGGTTATGGGACGGAAGACTAACTATGGCTACACCTTC
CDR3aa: CASSLGVMGRKTNYGYTF

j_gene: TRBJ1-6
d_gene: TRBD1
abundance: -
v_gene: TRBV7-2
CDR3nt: TGTGCCAGCAGCTTATGGAGACAGGGGGCAAGTACCTTT
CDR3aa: CASSLWRQGASTF

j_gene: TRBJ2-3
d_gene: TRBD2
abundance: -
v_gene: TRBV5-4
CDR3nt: TGTGCCAGCAGCTTATATAGCGGGGGGGGCACAGATACGCAGTATTTT
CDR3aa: CASSLYSGGGTDTQYF

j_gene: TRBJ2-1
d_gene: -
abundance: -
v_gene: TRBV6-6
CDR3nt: TGTGCCAGCAGTTACCGGGGCGGGGACTACAATGAGCAGTTCTTC
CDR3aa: CASSYRGGDYNEQFF

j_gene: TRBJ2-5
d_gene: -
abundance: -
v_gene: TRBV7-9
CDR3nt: TGTGCCAGCAGCTTAGCGGTGGGATACCAAGAGACCCAGTACTTC
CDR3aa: CASSLAVGYQETQYF

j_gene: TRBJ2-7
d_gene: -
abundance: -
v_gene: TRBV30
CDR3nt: TGTGCCTGGACTCGTACCTACGAGCAGTACTTC
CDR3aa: CAWTRTYEQYF

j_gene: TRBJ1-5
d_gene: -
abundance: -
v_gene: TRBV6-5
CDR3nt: TGTGCCAGCAGTAAACAGGGTGGGAGCAATCAGCCCCAGCATTTT
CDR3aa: CASSKQGGSNQPQHF

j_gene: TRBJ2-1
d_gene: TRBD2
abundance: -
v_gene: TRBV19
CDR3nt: TGTGCCAGTAGTATGTTTTCTAGCGGGAGGGGTACCTACAATGAGCAGTTCTTC
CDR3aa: CASSMFSSGRGTYNEQFF

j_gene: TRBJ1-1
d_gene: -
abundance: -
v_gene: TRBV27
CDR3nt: TGTGCCAGCAGTTTAGGCCCCGAGGCCGGCACTGAAGCTTTCTTT
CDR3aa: CASSLGPEAGTEAFF

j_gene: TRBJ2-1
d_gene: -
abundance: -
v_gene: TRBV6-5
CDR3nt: TGTGCCAGCAGTTACAGGAGCTCCTACAATGAGCAGTTCTTC
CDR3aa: CASSYRSSYNEQFF

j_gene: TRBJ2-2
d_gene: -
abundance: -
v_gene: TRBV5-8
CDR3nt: TGTGCCAGCTATGCCGGGACTGCTAACACCGGGGAGCTGTTTTTT
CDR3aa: CASYAGTANTGELFF

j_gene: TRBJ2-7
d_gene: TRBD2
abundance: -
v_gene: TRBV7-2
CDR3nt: TGTGCCAGCAGCTTAGGACTAGCAGAGACCTACGAGCAGTACTTC
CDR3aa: CASSLGLAETYEQYF

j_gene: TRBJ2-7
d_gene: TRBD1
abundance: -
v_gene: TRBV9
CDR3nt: TGTGCCAGCAGCGCGGGACAGGGGAAGGAGCAGTACTTC
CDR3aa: CASSAGQGKEQYF

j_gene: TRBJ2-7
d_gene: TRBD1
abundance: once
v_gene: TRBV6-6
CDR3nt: TGTGCCAGCAGGGCATCGACAGGGACCAACTACGAGCAGTACTTC
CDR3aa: CASRASTGTNYEQYF

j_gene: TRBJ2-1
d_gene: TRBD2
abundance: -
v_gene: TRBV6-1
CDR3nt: TGTGCCAGCAGTGAAGGAATAGCGGGGTACAATGAGCAGTTCTTC
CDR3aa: CASSEGIAGYNEQFF

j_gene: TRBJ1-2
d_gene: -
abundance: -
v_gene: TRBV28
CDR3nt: TGTGCCAGCAGTTTCCGGGGCGCGCCGCGGGACTACACCTTC
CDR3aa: CASSFRGAPRDYTF

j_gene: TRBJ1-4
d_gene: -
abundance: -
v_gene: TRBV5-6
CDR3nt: TGTGCCAGCAGCTCCGGGACCCTCAGCGGGGAAAAACTGTTTTTT
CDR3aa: CASSSGTLSGEKLFF

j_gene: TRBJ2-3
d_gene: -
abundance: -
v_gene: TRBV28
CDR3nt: TGTGCCAGCGGAGGGACGCCGACAGATACGCAGTATTTT
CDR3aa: CASGGTPTDTQYF

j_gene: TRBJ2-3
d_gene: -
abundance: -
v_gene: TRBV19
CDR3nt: TGTGCCAGTAGTATCAACCCAGGGGGAGGTGATACGCAGTATTTT
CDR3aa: CASSINPGGGDTQYF